These T cell receptor beta chains were read from a single sample in a study of blood T cell repertoires in COVID-19. Sequenced by immunoSEQ multiplex PCR; TCRdb stores in-frame clones only, minus some. Altogether over 150,000 clones are present, about 86% being singletons, with the ten largest covering about 7%. The sequenced sample was peripheral blood. The receptors stem from a man between 50 and 59 years old with active or convalescent COVID-19. Each CDR3 is given without its conserved first and last residue. D genes are given only for firm matches.

V gene,J gene,D gene,CDR3 protein
TRBV7-7,TRBJ2-6,TRBD1,ASSPSRGSGANVLT
TRBV3-1/TRBV3-2,TRBJ1-2,TRBD1,ASSHAPRGQGAYGYT
TRBV18,TRBJ1-2,TRBD1,ASSPGQGVDGYT
TRBV15,TRBJ1-2,TRBD1,ATSRLDRGIGYGYT
TRBV7-9,TRBJ1-3,NA,ASSSGANTIY
TRBV10-2,TRBJ2-2,TRBD1,ASSRGRQGWTGELF
TRBV5-1,TRBJ2-1,NA,ASSFIGDSYNEQF
TRBV4-2,TRBJ2-1,TRBD1,ASSQDLTGGLNEQF
TRBV5-1,TRBJ1-3,TRBD1,ASSLDGQGGGNTIY
TRBV4-2,TRBJ2-1,TRBD2,ASSQVGGGAYNEQF
TRBV20-1,TRBJ1-3,NA,SASRSQGMN
TRBV7-2,TRBJ1-5,TRBD1,ASSLGPGGVNQPQH
TRBV20-1,TRBJ2-7,NA,SASGYGDNSYEQY
TRBV19,TRBJ1-6,NA,ASRSGANSPLH
TRBV5-1,TRBJ2-1,NA,ASSLGPLQGSNEQF
TRBV30,TRBJ1-5,NA,AWSMQVRGPQH
TRBV5-1,TRBJ2-2,TRBD1,ASSPRVGQAAGELF
TRBV13,TRBJ1-4,TRBD1,ASSFRGRTNEKLF
TRBV2,TRBJ1-3,NA,ASSHPQRSGNTIY
TRBV6-1,TRBJ2-2,TRBD2,ASSDRAGVATGELF
TRBV6-5,TRBJ1-6,NA,ASRSSYNSPLH
TRBV2,TRBJ1-1,TRBD1,ASRTGDLNTEAF
TRBV4-2,TRBJ1-5,TRBD1,ASSQEGQGNNQPQH
TRBV5-8,TRBJ2-7,NA,ASSWTGEPYEQY
TRBV19,TRBJ1-2,TRBD1,ASSIDRGTGDGYT
TRBV11-2,TRBJ1-1,NA,ASSGRQANTEAF
TRBV6-6,TRBJ2-1,TRBD2,ASTPTSLGYNEQF
TRBV7-9,TRBJ1-5,TRBD1,ASSLDGTADQPQH
TRBV12-3/TRBV12-4,TRBJ1-5,NA,ASSRLTGQPQH
TRBV19,TRBJ1-3,NA,ASSPYVSSGNTIY
TRBV10-3,TRBJ1-4,NA,AISRGGNEKLF
TRBV6-6,TRBJ2-3,TRBD2,ATTPAAGGFTDTQY
TRBV3-1/TRBV3-2,TRBJ1-6,NA,ASSRDISPLH
TRBV6-2/TRBV6-3,TRBJ2-1,TRBD2,ASSRTSGSYNEQF
TRBV6-2/TRBV6-3,TRBJ2-5,TRBD2,ASSILAGGSQETQY
TRBV7-9,TRBJ1-6,TRBD1,ASRGDRGVSSPLH
TRBV11-2,TRBJ1-2,NA,ASSLPTGNGYT
TRBV4-3,TRBJ2-2,NA,ASSQDGRGNTGELF
TRBV11-2,TRBJ2-3,TRBD2,ASSLDIAGADTQY
TRBV5-4,TRBJ2-1,NA,ASSLKGGIYNEQF
TRBV29-1,TRBJ2-2,TRBD1,SVGGQQNTGELF
TRBV5-6,TRBJ2-7,NA,ASSLVRSEQY
TRBV10-2,TRBJ1-6,TRBD1,ASSEFRTGETPLH
TRBV7-9,TRBJ2-7,NA,ASSPSAPPYEQY
TRBV14,TRBJ1-2,NA,ASSQVGREGYT